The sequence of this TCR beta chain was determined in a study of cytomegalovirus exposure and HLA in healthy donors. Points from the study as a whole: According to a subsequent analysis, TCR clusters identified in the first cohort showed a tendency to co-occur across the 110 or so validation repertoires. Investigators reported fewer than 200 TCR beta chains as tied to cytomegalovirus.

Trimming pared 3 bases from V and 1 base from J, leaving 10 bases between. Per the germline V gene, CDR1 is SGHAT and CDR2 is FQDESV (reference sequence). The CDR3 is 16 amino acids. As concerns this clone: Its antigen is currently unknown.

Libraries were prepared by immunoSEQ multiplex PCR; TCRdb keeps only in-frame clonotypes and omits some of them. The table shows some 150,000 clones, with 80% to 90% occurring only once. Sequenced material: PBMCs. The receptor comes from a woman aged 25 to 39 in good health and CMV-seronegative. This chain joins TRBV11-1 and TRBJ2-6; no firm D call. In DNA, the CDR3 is TGTGCCAGCAGCTTTTTGCCAGGTTCTGGGGCCAACGTCCTGACTTTC. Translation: CASSFLPGSGANVLTF. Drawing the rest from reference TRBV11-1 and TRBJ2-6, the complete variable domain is EAEVAQSPRYKITEKSQAVAFWCDPISGHATLYWYRQILGQGPELLVQFQDESVVDDSQLPKDRFSAERLKGVDSTLKIQPAELGDSAMYLCASSFLPGSGANVLTFGAGSRLTVL.